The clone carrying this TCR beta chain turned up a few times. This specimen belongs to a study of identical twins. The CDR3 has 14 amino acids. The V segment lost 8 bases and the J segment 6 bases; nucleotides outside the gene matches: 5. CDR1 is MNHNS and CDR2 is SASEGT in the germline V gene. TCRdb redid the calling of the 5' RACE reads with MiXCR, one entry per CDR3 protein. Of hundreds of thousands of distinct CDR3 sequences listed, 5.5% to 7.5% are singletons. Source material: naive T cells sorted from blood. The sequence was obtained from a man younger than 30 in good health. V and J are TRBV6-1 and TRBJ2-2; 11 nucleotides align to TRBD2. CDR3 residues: CASQLAGGPGELFF. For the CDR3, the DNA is TGTGCCAGCCAATTAGCGGGAGGGCCCGGGGAGCTGTTTTTT.